The entry that follows covers one T cell receptor beta chain sequence. Its antigen is still unknown. The data were obtained in a study of cytomegalovirus exposure and HLA in healthy donors. Trimming cost V 4 bases and J 6 bases; bases outside gene matches: 9. The CDR3 spans 14 residues. CDR1 and CDR2 from the germline V gene are SGHRS and YFSETQ. The approximately 120-subject validation cohort, separate from the 666-subject first cohort, included the donors. TCRdb's copy holds only in-frame clones and misses some; the assay was immunoSEQ multiplex PCR. The table lists about 240,000 clones, more than 75% of them singletons. General study points: A subsequent analysis found that TCR clusters from the first cohort also tended to co-occur in the roughly 120 validation repertoires, with 90% to 95% of cluster scores above 0. For most TCR sequences rarity was the rule, although some public TCRs occurred in many donors.

The sample consisted of PBMCs. The J gene is TRBJ2-7, the V gene TRBV5-1; TRBD2 agrees at 8 bases. The clonotype was recovered from a woman in her 30s in good health and CMV-seropositive. CDR3: CASSPSGGTGEQYF. CDR3 coding DNA: TGCGCCAGCAGCCCGTCGGGGGGGACCGGCGAGCAGTACTTC.